The present entry profiles one T cell receptor beta chain with its context. The sample originates from a study of blood T cell repertoires in COVID-19. Study at large: There were acute and convalescent COVID-19 samples, and they came from the United States, Italy and Spain. T cells, B-cell-depleted T cells, or PBMCs supplied cDNA or gDNA.

In the original workflow: Reference gene primer amplification yielded estimated nucleated cell counts. Sequenced by immunoSEQ multiplex PCR; TCRdb stores in-frame clones only, minus some. That table furnishes V, J and clone size, whereas the DNA furnished D and trimming. The repertoire has about 300,000 clones, nearly 90% of them found once; the top ten carry 1.5% to 2%. The V end lost 10 bases, the J end lost 10 bases, and 19 bases lay between the germline ends. The CDR3 contains 12 residues. Germline CDR1 MDHEN, CDR2 SYDVKM. The source of this sequence is a woman aged 25 to 39 with COVID-19, enrolled during active disease. The sample consisted of peripheral blood. The gene calls are TRBV28 and TRBJ1-2, with D tentatively TRBD1 (5 bases). CDR3 bases: TGTGCCACCAGATACAGGTTAAGCGACTACACCTTC. Its translation is CATRYRLSDYTF.